The 14 T cell receptor beta chains below all came from one sample that was sequenced in a study of T cell responses to AZD1222 COVID-19 vaccine. The assay was immunoSEQ multiplex PCR, and TCRdb's table has in-frame clones only and misses some. Among 150,000 to 200,000 clones listed, approximately 91% were seen once. The sequencing used peripheral blood, collected on day 0 of AZD1222 vaccination. Every receptor here comes from an adult in good health.

CDR3 sequence: CASSLEPYEQYF. The CDR3 DNA reads as TGCGCCAGCAGCTTGGAGCCTTACGAGCAGTACTTC. The rearrangement joins TRBV5-1 to TRBJ2-7; D ambiguous. Trimming pared 0 bases from V and 4 bases from J, leaving 5 bases between. Germline values: CDR1 SGHRS, CDR2 YFSETQ. The CDR3 runs 12 residues.

This chain uses TRBV11-2 with TRBJ1-2; D is undetermined. V dropped 0 bases and J dropped 8 bases, with 10 bases sitting between them. Germline loops: CDR1 SGHAT, CDR2 FQNNGV. The CDR3 covers 13 residues. CDR3 sequence (DNA): TGTGCCAGCAGCTTAGAGCCAGCTGGGGGCTACACCTTC. Translated, it gives CASSLEPAGGYTF.

This rearrangement joins TRBV30 to TRBJ2-1; 7 nucleotides align to TRBD2. The junction had 6 bases not matched to a gene; V was cut back by 5 bases and J by 5 bases. Germline CDR1 and CDR2: GTSNPN and SVGIG (reference sequence). The CDR3 runs to 13 residues. The CDR3 is CAWGAGPDNEQFF. The CDR3 coding sequence is TGTGCCTGGGGAGCGGGGCCAGACAATGAGCAGTTCTTC.

The genes are TRBV28 and TRBJ1-6, with 8 bases that match TRBD1. Per germline, CDR1 MDHEN and CDR2 SYDVKM. The J segment lost 7 bases and the V segment lost 6 bases, leaving 8 bases of the junction unmatched. The CDR3 length is 15 residues. CDR3 DNA: TGTGCCAGCAGCTTAAGGACAGGGAACAATTCACCCCTCCACTTT. Translated: CASSLRTGNNSPLHF. Full variable domain (missing parts from reference TRBV28 and TRBJ1-6): DVKVTQSSRYLVKRTGEKVFLECVQDMDHENMFWYRQDPGLGLRLIYFSYDVKMKEKGDIPEGYSVSREKKERFSLILESASTNQTSMYLCASSLRTGNNSPLHFGNGTRLTVT.

The V call is TRBV25-1, the J call TRBJ1-1, with D maybe TRBD1 (5 bases). This CDR3 has 14 amino acids. Germline loops: CDR1 MGHDK, CDR2 SYGVNS. V shed 3 bases and J shed 9 bases, with 17 bases lying between them. The CDR3 reads CASSENVGGEQAFF. The CDR3 nucleotides read TGTGCCAGCAGTGAGAATGTAGGAGGGGAACAAGCTTTCTTT.

The chain has TRBV29-1 and TRBJ2-3, with 7 bases aligning to TRBD1. The CDR3 spans 15 residues. Losses at the gene ends were 5 bases for V and 0 bases for J; bases not matched to a gene: 8. Germline CDR1 reads SQVTM; CDR2 reads ANQGSEA. The CDR3 DNA is TGCAGCGTTTTAATCACAGGGGTTAGCACAGATACGCAGTATTTT. Amino acids: CSVLITGVSTDTQYF.

The rearrangement links TRBV29-1 to TRBJ1-2; the D is unclear. CDR3 length: 12 amino acids. Germline V gene sequence: CDR1 SQVTM, CDR2 ANQGSEA. The V end was cut by 1 base, the J end by 3 bases, with 6 bases between. CDR3 DNA: TGCAGCGTTGAAGGGAACGACTATGGCTACACCTTC. This encodes CSVEGNDYGYTF.

The rearrangement uses TRBV7-2 and TRBJ2-6; TRBD1 or TRBD2 may be the D gene (6 bases each). V lost 5 bases and J 2 bases, leaving 10 bases between the germline ends. Germline lookup yields CDR1 SGHTA and CDR2 FQGNSA. CDR3 size: 15 residues. CDR3 region: CASSPGGTGANVLTF. In DNA, the CDR3 is TGTGCCAGCAGCCCCGGGGGCACTGGGGCCAACGTCCTGACTTTC.

V usage is TRBV7-9 and J usage is TRBJ1-4; perhaps TRBD1 as D (5 bases). The V gene lost 5 bases and the J gene lost 3 bases, with 10 bases spanning the gap. The CDR3 totals 14 residues. Germline V gene data show CDR1 as SEHNR and CDR2 as FQNEAQ (reference sequence). Written as DNA, the CDR3 is TGTGCCAGCAGCCGCAGGGCGGCTAATGAAAAACTGTTTTTT. It is translated as CASSRRAANEKLFF.

The chain is built from TRBV4-1 and TRBJ1-3; D is possibly TRBD1 (5 bases). The CDR3 is made up of 14 amino acids. V was shortened by 4 bases and J by 4 bases, with 11 bases between the two germline ends. Germline CDR1 and CDR2: MGHRA and YSYEKL. CDR3 DNA sequence: TGCGCCAGCAGCCGGGGGGTTGCGGGAAACACCATATATTTT. This gives the protein CASSRGVAGNTIYF.

The sample holds one count of this clone. This chain connects TRBV5-6 to TRBJ2-1; D is uncertain. Deletions cut 7 bases from V and 0 bases from J, with 14 bases between. From germline, CDR1 is SGHDT and CDR2 YYEEEE. The CDR3 sequence is 15 residues long. CDR3 amino acids: CASRKRRVSYNEQFF. CDR3 sequence (DNA): TGTGCCAGCCGTAAAAGACGGGTCTCCTACAATGAGCAGTTCTTC.

This chain connects TRBV11-2 to TRBJ2-7; D is possibly TRBD2 (5 bases). Trimming pared 1 base from V and 3 bases from J, leaving 16 bases between. CDR1 and CDR2 (germline): SGHAT, FQNNGV. There are 16 residues in the CDR3. In DNA form, the CDR3 reads TGTGCCAGCAGCTTAGTGGCATTCACCGGGGTCTACGAGCAGTACTTC. As protein: CASSLVAFTGVYEQYF.

V gene TRBV28 combines with J gene TRBJ1-5; 7 nucleotides agree with TRBD1. Germline lookup yields CDR1 MDHEN and CDR2 SYDVKM. The CDR3 totals 18 residues. The junction had 15 bases not matched to a gene; V was cut back by 2 bases and J by 5 bases. In nucleotides, the CDR3 is TGTGCCAGCAGTTTAGCGGTCAGGGGGAACCCCCAATATCAGCCCCAGCATTTT. It translates to CASSLAVRGNPQYQPQHF.

Details on this clone: A junction end diverges from the germline sequence, so it may reflect a read error. V and J are TRBV7-3 and TRBJ2-1; 9 nucleotides line up with TRBD2. Germline V gives CDR1 SGHTA, CDR2 FQGTGA. The CDR3 length is 16 residues. This chain's CDR3 is CASSLMAGGFYSEQFF. The CDR3 nucleotides are TGTGCCAGCAGCTTAATGGCGGGAGGGTTCTACAGTGAGCAGTTCTTC.